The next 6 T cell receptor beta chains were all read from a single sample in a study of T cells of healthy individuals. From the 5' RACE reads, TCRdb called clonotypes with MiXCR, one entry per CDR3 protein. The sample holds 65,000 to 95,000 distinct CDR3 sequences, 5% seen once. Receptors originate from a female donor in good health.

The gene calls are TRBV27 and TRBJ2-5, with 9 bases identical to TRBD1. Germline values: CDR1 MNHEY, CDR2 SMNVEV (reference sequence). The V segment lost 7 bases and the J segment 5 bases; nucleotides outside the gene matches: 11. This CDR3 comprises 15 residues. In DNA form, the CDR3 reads TGTGCCAGCAATGACACGACAGGGGGTAAGGAGACCCAGTACTTC. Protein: CASNDTTGGKETQYF.

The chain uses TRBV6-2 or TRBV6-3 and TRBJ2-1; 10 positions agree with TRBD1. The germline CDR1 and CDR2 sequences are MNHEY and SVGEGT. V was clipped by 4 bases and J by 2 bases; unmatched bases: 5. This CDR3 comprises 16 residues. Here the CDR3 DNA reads TGTGCCAGCAGTTTCGGGACAGGGGACCCCTACAATGAGCAGTTCTTC. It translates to CASSFGTGDPYNEQFF.

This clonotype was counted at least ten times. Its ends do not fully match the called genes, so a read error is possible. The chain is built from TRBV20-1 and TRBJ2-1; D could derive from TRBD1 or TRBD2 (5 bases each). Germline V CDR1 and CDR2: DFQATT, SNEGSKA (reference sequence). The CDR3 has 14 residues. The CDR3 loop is CSAGDRRGYNEQFF. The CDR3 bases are TGCAGTGCTGGAGACAGACGGGGCTACAATGAGCAGTTCTTC.

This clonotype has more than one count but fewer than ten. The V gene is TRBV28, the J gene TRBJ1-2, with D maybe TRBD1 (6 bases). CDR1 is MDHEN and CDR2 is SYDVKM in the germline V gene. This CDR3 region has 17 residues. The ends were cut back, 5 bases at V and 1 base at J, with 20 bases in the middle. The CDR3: CASSPGGAGAYNYGYTF. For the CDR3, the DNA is TGTGCCAGCAGTCCTGGAGGGGCGGGGGCTTATAACTATGGCTACACCTTC.

CDR3 residues: CASSLLGGVAKNIQYF. In DNA, the CDR3 is TGTGCCAGCAGCTTACTCGGCGGGGTAGCCAAAAACATTCAGTACTTC. The chain uses TRBV7-8 and TRBJ2-4; possible D gene TRBD2, 6 bases. The CDR3 is made up of 16 amino acids. Germline CDR1 is SGHVS and CDR2 is FQNEAQ. V dropped 2 bases and J dropped 0 bases, with 11 bases sitting between them.

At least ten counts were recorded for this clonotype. DNA for the CDR3: TGCGCCAGCAGCCGAGGACTAGGAGGCAATGAGCAGTTCTTC. Protein product: CASSRGLGGNEQFF. This chain links TRBV4-3 with TRBJ2-1; TRBD2 aligns across 7 bases. Germline V gene sequence: CDR1 LGHNA, CDR2 YSLEER. Trimming took 4 bases from V and 6 from J; bases not matched to a gene: 6. The CDR3 contains 14 residues.